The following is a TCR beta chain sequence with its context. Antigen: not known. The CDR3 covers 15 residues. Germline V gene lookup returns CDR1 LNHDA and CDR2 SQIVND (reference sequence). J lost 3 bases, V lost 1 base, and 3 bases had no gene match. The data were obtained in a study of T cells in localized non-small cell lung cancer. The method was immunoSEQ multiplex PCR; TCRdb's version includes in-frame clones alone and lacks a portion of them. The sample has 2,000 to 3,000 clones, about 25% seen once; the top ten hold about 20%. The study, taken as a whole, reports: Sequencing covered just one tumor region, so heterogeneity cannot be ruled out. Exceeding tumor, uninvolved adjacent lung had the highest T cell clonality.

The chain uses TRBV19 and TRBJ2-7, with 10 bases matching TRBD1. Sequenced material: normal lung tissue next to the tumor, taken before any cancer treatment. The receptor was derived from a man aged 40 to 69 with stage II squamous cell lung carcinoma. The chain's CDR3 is CASSIAGTGVYEQYF. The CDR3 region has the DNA TGTGCCAGTAGTATAGCCGGGACAGGGGTCTACGAGCAGTACTTC.